This T cell receptor (beta chain) was sequenced for a study of OX40 agonist ivuxolimab in advanced cancers. Overall study: Ivuxolimab is an agonistic anti-OX40 (CD134) antibody, and patients were treated with it. It was permissible to have had prior anti-PD-1, anti-PD-L1 or anti-CTLA-4 therapy, and around 43% had some. Study outcomes and limitations: Which antigen the expanded peripheral T cells recognized is unknown. More expanded clones were found, on average, in CD8+ than in CD4+ T cells.

CDR1 is SGHTA and CDR2 is FQGNSA in the germline V gene. The CDR3 extends over 15 amino acids. Trimming stripped 4 bases from V and 1 base from J, with 11 bases between. Comments on this clone: The antigen remains undetermined.

Here immunoSEQ multiplex PCR was the method, and the copy in TCRdb shows in-frame clones only, minus some. This table has about 64,000 clones, around 84% appearing once. The origin of this receptor is an adult with an advanced solid tumor such as melanoma, head and neck, liver or kidney cancer. The sample was CD4+ or CD8+ T cells sorted from blood, taken in a trial of the OX40 agonist ivuxolimab. The V and J genes are TRBV7-2 and TRBJ2-1; weak D call: TRBD2 (5 bases). This CDR3 reads CASSSGWGSYNEQFF. The CDR3 region has the DNA TGTGCCAGCAGCTCGGGGTGGGGTTCCTACAATGAGCAGTTCTTC.